A selection of T cell receptor beta chains follows, all from one sample in a study of cytomegalovirus exposure and HLA in healthy donors. Sequenced by immunoSEQ multiplex PCR; TCRdb stores in-frame clones only, minus some. The data show tens of thousands of clones, around 83% seen once. The sequenced sample was PBMCs. The receptors originated from a woman between 18 and 30 years old in good health and CMV-seronegative. Both conserved end residues are part of each CDR3. The D gene is left open where the match is weak. Some rows have no size entry. The others give once, few or many, or a class for an expanded clone.

j_gene	d_gene	len	v_gene	abundance	CDR3aa	CDR3nt
TRBJ2-1	NA	14	TRBV30	few	CAWSVSIMSNEQFF	TGTGCCTGGAGTGTTTCTATCATGTCTAATGAGCAGTTCTTC
TRBJ2-7	TRBD2	15	TRBV5-4	NA	CASSRGLASSYEQYF	TGTGCCAGCAGCAGGGGACTAGCGAGCTCCTACGAGCAGTACTTC
TRBJ1-2	TRBD1	13	TRBV6-5	NA	CASGYGTEYGYPF	TGTGCCAGCGGTTACGGGACAGAGTATGGCTACCCCTTC
TRBJ2-7	NA	15	TRBV27	NA	CASSPSPEGSYEQYF	TGTGCCAGCAGCCCCTCCCCGGAGGGGTCCTACGAGCAGTACTTC
TRBJ2-7	NA	14	TRBV7-9	once	CASSSLGGTTEQYF	TGTGCCAGCAGCTCACTGGGGGGAACTACCGAGCAGTACTTC
TRBJ2-5	TRBD2	14	TRBV2	NA	CASSVTSGGQTQYF	TGTGCCAGCAGTGTTACTAGCGGGGGACAGACCCAGTACTTC
TRBJ2-7	TRBD1	14	TRBV7-2	NA	CASSPGQGYHEQYF	TGTGCCAGCAGCCCGGGACAGGGCTACCACGAGCAGTACTTC
TRBJ2-3	TRBD2	15	TRBV5-6	NA	CASSSPGGGTDTQYF	TGTGCCAGCAGCTCCCCAGGCGGGGGGACAGATACGCAGTATTTT
TRBJ2-5	TRBD1	15	TRBV28	NA	CASSPWTGGEETQYF	TGTGCCAGCAGTCCCTGGACAGGGGGCGAAGAGACCCAGTACTTC
TRBJ1-5	NA	14	TRBV5-4	NA	CASSFGGSNQPQNF	TGTGCCAGCAGCTTCGGGGGGAGCAATCAGCCCCAGAATTTT
TRBJ1-6	NA	14	TRBV28	NA	CASTLQGPNSPLHF	TGTGCCAGCACCTTACAGGGTCCTAATTCACCCCTCCACTTT
TRBJ1-1	TRBD1	13	TRBV6-5	NA	CASSYFGQVEAFF	TGTGCCAGCAGTTATTTCGGACAGGTTGAAGCTTTCTTT
TRBJ2-7	TRBD2	15	TRBV4-2	NA	CASSQSTSGSIEQYF	TGTGCCAGCAGCCAATCGACTAGCGGGAGTATCGAGCAGTACTTC
TRBJ2-5	NA	16	TRBV9	NA	CASSVAETRAQETQYF	TGTGCCAGCAGCGTAGCGGAGACTAGGGCCCAAGAGACCCAGTACTTC
TRBJ2-1	NA	15	TRBV14	NA	CASTPGPSSYNEQFF	TGTGCCAGCACCCCAGGGCCCAGCTCCTACAATGAGCAGTTCTTC
TRBJ2-7	NA	16	TRBV11-2	NA	CASSLAAGASSYEQYF	TGTGCCAGCAGCTTAGCCGCGGGGGCCAGCTCCTACGAGCAGTACTTC
TRBJ2-1	TRBD2	16	TRBV4-3	once	CASSQDSSGAYNEQFF	TGCGCCAGCAGCCAAGATTCTAGCGGGGCCTACAATGAGCAGTTCTTC
TRBJ2-7	NA	16	TRBV11-2	NA	CASSLERKRGSYEQYF	TGTGCCAGCAGCTTAGAACGCAAGAGAGGTAGCTACGAGCAGTACTTC
TRBJ2-1	TRBD2	16	TRBV5-4	NA	CASSRELAGVGNEQFF	TGTGCCAGCAGCAGGGAACTAGCGGGAGTGGGTAATGAGCAGTTCTTC
TRBJ2-7	TRBD2	14	TRBV6-5	NA	CASSYGTSSYEQYF	TGTGCCAGCAGTTACGGGACTAGCTCTTACGAGCAGTACTTC
TRBJ1-1	TRBD1	14	TRBV19	NA	CASSIDRGYPEAFF	TGTGCCAGTAGTATTGACAGGGGATACCCTGAAGCTTTCTTT
TRBJ2-1	TRBD2	16	TRBV5-1	once	CASSLNVAGGPNEQFF	TGCGCCAGCAGCTTGAATGTAGCGGGAGGGCCGAATGAGCAGTTCTTC
TRBJ2-1	NA	13	TRBV6-6	medium-sized	CASSNPSGNEQFF	TGTGCCAGCAGTAACCCAAGCGGGAATGAGCAGTTCTTC
TRBJ2-3	TRBD1	15	TRBV25-1	NA	CASNPGTGGADTQYF	TGTGCCAGCAACCCCGGGACAGGGGGCGCAGATACGCAGTATTTT
TRBJ1-4	TRBD1	16	TRBV5-1	NA	CASSLGLRDRNEKLFF	TGCGCCAGCAGCTTAGGTCTCCGGGACAGAAATGAAAAACTGTTTTTT
TRBJ2-1	TRBD2	14	TRBV9	NA	CASSVGLADNEQFF	TGTGCCAGCAGCGTAGGACTAGCGGACAATGAGCAGTTCTTC
TRBJ2-5	TRBD2	13	TRBV19	NA	CASSVRGVETQYF	TGTGCCAGTAGCGTACGGGGGGTCGAGACCCAGTACTTC
TRBJ1-1	NA	12	TRBV19	NA	CATATGNTEAFF	TGTGCCACTGCGACTGGGAACACTGAAGCTTTCTTT
TRBJ1-2	TRBD1	15	TRBV18	NA	CASSPNGDSSYGYTF	TGTGCCAGCTCACCAAATGGGGACAGCTCATATGGCTACACCTTC
TRBJ2-1	TRBD2	15	TRBV6-5	NA	CASSYSGSRVDEQFF	TGTGCCAGCAGTTATAGCGGGAGTCGAGTAGATGAGCAGTTCTTC
TRBJ2-7	NA	14	TRBV7-2	NA	CASARGGTTYEQYF	TGTGCCAGCGCGCGGGGCGGAACCACCTACGAGCAGTACTTC
TRBJ2-7	NA	13	TRBV18	NA	CASSRDNTYEQYF	TGTGCCAGCTCACGGGACAATACCTACGAGCAGTACTTC
TRBJ1-5	TRBD1	14	TRBV6-1	few	CASSDRDRPRSKHF	TGTGCCAGCAGTGACCGGGACAGACCTCGCTCAAAGCATTTT
TRBJ2-1	TRBD2	15	TRBV5-4	NA	CASSPLTSGYNEQFF	TGTGCCAGCAGCCCTCTGACTAGCGGATACAATGAGCAGTTCTTC
TRBJ2-7	TRBD2	15	TRBV5-4	NA	CASSLGLAESYEQYF	TGTGCCAGCAGCTTGGGACTAGCGGAGTCCTACGAGCAGTACTTC
TRBJ2-1	TRBD2	14	TRBV19	NA	CASTAGESYNEQFF	TGTGCCAGTACCGCGGGAGAGTCCTACAATGAGCAGTTCTTC
TRBJ1-1	TRBD1	17	TRBV7-9	NA	CASSEKRTGGLNTEAFF	TGTGCCAGCAGCGAAAAACGCACAGGGGGACTGAACACTGAAGCTTTCTTT
TRBJ1-1	TRBD1	14	TRBV27	NA	CASRRTGANTEAFF	TGTGCCAGCAGACGGACAGGGGCGAACACTGAAGCTTTCTTT
TRBJ2-2	NA	17	TRBV7-6	few	CASSEASLETNTGELFF	TGTGCCAGCAGCGAAGCATCGTTAGAGACGAACACCGGGGAGCTGTTTTTT
TRBJ1-1	TRBD1	15	TRBV6-1	few	CASSGQGKMNTEAFF	TGTGCCAGCAGCGGACAGGGCAAGATGAACACTGAAGCTTTCTTT
TRBJ1-2	NA	12	TRBV25-1	NA	CASSDNAVGYPF	TGTGCCAGCAGTGATAACGCGGTTGGCTACCCCTTC
TRBJ1-3	NA	15	TRBV5-4	NA	CASSNPEGSGNTIYF	TGTGCCAGCAGCAACCCTGAGGGCTCTGGAAACACCATATATTTT
TRBJ2-2	NA	18	TRBV4-1	few	CASSRAPRRIENTGELFF	TGCGCCAGCAGCCGGGCCCCGCGAAGGATAGAGAACACCGGGGAGCTGTTTTTT
TRBJ1-4	TRBD1	13	TRBV7-9	NA	CASWDRLNEKLFF	TGTGCCAGCTGGGACAGACTAAATGAAAAACTGTTTTTT